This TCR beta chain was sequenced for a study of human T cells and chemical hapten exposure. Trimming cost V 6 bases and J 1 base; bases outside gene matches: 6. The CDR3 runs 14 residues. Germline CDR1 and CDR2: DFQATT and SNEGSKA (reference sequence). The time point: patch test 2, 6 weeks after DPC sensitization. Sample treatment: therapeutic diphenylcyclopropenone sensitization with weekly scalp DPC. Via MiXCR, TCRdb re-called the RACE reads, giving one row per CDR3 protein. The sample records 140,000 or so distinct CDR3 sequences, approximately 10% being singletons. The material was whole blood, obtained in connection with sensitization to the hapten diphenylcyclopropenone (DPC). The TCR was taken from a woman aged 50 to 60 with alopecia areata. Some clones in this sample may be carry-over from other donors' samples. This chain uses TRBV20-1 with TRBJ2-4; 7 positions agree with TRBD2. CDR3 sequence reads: CSAGGGPAKNIQYF. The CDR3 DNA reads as TGCAGTGCGGGGGGAGGGCCGGCCAAAAACATTCAGTACTTC.